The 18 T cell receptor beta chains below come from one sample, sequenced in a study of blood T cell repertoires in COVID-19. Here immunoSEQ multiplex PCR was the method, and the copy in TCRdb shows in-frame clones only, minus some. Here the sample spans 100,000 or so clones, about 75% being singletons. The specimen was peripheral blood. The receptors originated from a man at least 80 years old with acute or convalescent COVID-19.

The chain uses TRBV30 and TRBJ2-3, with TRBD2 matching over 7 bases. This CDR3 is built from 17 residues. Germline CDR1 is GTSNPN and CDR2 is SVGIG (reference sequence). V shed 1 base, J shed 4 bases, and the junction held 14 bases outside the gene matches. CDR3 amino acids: CAWSAQSERDRADTQYF. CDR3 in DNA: TGTGCCTGGAGTGCGCAGTCGGAGCGGGATAGGGCAGATACGCAGTATTTT.

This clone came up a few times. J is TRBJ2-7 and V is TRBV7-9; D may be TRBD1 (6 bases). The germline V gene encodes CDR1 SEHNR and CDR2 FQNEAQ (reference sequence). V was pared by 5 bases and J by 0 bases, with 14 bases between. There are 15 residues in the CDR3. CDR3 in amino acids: CASSPQGTNSYEQYF. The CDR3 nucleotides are TGTGCCAGCAGCCCACAGGGTACCAACTCCTACGAGCAGTACTTC. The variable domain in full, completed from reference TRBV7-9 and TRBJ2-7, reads DTGVSQNPRHKITKRGQNVTFRCDPISEHNRLYWYRQTLGQGPEFLTYFQNEAQLEKSRLLSDRFSAERPKGSFSTLEIQRTEQGDSAMYLCASSPQGTNSYEQYFGPGTRLTVT.

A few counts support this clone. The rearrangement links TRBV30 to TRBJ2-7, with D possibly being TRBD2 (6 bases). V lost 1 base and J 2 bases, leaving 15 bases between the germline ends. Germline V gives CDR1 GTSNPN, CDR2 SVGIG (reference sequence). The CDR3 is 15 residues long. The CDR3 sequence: CAWSDLGIAAYEQYF. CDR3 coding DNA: TGTGCCTGGAGTGACTTGGGGATAGCGGCCTACGAGCAGTACTTC.

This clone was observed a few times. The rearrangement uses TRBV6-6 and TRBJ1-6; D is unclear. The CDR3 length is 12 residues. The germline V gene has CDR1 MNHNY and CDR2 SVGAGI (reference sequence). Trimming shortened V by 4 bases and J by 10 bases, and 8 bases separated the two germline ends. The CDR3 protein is CASSFPSSPLHF. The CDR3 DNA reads TGTGCCAGCAGTTTCCCGTCCTCACCCCTCCACTTT.

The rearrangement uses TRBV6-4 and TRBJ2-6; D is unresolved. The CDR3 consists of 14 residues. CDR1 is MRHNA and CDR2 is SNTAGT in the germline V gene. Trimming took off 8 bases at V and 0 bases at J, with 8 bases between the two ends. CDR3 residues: CASSSGSGANVLTF. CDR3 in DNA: TGTGCCAGCTCTTCGGGCTCTGGGGCCAACGTCCTGACTTTC.

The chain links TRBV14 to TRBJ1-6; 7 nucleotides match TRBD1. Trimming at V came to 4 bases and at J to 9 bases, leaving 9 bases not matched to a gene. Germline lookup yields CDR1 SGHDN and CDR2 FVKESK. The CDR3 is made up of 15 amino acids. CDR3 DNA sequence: TGTGCCAGCAGCCGATCCTGGGACAGTGGTTCACCCCTCCACTTT. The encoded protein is CASSRSWDSGSPLHF. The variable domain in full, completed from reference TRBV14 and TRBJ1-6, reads EAGVTQFPSHSVIEKGQTVTLRCDPISGHDNLYWYRRVMGKEIKFLLHFVKESKQDESGMPNNRFLAERTGGTYSTLKVQPAELEDSGVYFCASSRSWDSGSPLHFGNGTRLTVT.

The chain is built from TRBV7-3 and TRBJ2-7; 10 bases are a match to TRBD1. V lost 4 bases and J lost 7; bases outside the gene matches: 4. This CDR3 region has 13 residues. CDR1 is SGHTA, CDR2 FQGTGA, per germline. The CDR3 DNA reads TGTGCCAGCAGCTCCCGGACAGGGGGTGAGCAGTACTTC. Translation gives CASSSRTGGEQYF.

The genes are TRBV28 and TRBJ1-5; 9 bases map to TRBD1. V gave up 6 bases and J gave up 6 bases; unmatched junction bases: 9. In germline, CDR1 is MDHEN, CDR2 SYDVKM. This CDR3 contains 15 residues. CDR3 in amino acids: CASRPNMDRGQPQHF. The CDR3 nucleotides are TGTGCCAGCAGACCGAATATGGACAGGGGTCAGCCCCAGCATTTT.

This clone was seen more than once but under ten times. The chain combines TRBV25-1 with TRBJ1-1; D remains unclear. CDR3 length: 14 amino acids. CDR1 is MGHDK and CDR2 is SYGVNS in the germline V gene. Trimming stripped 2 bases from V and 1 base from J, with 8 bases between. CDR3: CASSELPKNTEAFF. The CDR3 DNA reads TGTGCCAGCAGTGAACTCCCTAAGAACACTGAAGCTTTCTTT. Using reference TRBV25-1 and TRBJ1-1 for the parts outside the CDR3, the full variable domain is EADIYQTPRYLVIGTGKKITLECSQTMGHDKMYWYQQDPGMELHLIHYSYGVNSTEKGDLSSESTVSRIRTEHFPLTLESARPSHTSQYLCASSELPKNTEAFFGQGTRLTVV.

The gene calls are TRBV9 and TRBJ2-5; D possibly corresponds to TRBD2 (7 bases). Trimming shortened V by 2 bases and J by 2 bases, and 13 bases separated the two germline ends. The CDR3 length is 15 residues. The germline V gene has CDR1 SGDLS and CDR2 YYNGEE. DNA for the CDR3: TGTGCCAGCAGCGTCCTAGGGGGGGCACAAGAGACCCAGTACTTC. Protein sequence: CASSVLGGAQETQYF.

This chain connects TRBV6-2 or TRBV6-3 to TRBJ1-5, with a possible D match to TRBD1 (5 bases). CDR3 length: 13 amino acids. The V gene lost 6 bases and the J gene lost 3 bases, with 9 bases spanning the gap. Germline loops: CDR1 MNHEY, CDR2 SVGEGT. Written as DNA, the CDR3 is TGTGCCAGCAGCGACGGACACAATCAGCCCCAGCATTTT. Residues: CASSDGHNQPQHF.

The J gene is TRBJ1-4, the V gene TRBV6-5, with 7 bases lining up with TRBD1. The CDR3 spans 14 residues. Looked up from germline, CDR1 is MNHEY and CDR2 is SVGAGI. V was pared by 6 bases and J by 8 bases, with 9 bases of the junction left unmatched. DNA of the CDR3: TGTGCCAGCAGGGCAGGGGGTCTTAGGGAAAAACTGTTTTTT. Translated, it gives CASRAGGLREKLFF.

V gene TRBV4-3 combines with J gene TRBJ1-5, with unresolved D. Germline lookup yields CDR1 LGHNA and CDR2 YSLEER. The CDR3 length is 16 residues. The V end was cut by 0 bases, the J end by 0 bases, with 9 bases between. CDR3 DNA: TGCGCCAGCAGCCAAGACCGATACAATAGCAATCAGCCCCAGCATTTT. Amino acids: CASSQDRYNSNQPQHF.

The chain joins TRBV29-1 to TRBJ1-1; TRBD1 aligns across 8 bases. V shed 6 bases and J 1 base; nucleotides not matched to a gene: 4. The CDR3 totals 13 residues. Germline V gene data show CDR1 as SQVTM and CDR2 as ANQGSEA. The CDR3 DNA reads TGCAGCGTCAATGGACAGGGGAACACTGAAGCTTTCTTT. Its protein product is CSVNGQGNTEAFF.

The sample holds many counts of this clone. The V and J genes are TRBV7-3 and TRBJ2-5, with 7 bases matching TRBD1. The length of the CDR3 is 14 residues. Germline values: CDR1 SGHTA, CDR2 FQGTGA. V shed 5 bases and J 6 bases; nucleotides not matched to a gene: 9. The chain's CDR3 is CASSADEGAKTQYF. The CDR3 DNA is TGTGCCAGCAGCGCTGACGAGGGGGCGAAGACCCAGTACTTC.

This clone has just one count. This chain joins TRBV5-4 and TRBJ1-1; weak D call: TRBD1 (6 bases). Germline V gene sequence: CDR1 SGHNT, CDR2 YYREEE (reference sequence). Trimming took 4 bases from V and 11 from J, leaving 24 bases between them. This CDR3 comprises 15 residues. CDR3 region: CASSLGGGNSVTAFF. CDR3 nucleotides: TGTGCCAGCAGCCTAGGGGGGGGTAATTCAGTTACCGCTTTCTTT.

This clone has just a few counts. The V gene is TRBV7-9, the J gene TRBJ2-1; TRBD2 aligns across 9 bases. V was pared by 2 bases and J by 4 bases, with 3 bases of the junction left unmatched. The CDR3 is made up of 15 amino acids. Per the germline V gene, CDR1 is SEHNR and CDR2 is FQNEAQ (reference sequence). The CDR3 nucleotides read TGTGCCAGCAGCTTAACTAGCGGGTTATACAATGAGCAGTTCTTC. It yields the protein CASSLTSGLYNEQFF.

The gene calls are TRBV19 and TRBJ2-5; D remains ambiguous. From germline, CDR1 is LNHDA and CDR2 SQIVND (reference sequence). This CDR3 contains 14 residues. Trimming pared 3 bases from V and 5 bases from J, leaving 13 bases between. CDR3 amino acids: CASSIFGQRETQYF. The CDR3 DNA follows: TGTGCCAGTAGTATTTTCGGCCAGAGGGAGACCCAGTACTTC.